This entry features one TCR beta chain sequence. This clone has a handful of counts. Its recognized antigen is unknown. The input lacks base qualities; no much larger clone sits a single base away. The entire isolated RNA was reverse transcribed using the High Capacity cDNA Reverse Transcription Kit, and thus expressed TCRB transcripts were sequenced. Deep immunoSEQ sequencing was applied to naive, central memory and regulatory T cell samples, giving an average of about 3.4 million total reads per sample. Sorted cells were lysed in RLT buffer, and RNA was extracted using DNase-treated RNeasy Micro or Mini kits according to cell number. To prevent cross-contamination, every cell subset was processed on its own, while patient and healthy donor samples were processed together. TCRB sequences were amplified from cDNA with the immunoSEQ multiplex PCR, producing 87-bp fragments spanning the CDR3 region. Sequencing of the amplicons was done on the Illumina HiSeq platform. As for how the authors treated the data: PCR bias was computationally corrected using synthetic template baselines, reads within Hamming distance 2 were collapsed, and singletons that could not be merged were discarded. Reads were aligned against IMGT so that V, D and J genes, CDR3 length and insertions or deletions at six rearrangement sites could be assigned. Within each subset, clonotype counts were normalized to sorted cell number, and only after that were true diversity and Gini coefficients computed with the tcR R package. The overlap coefficient, calculated on TCRB nucleotide sequences, was used to measure repertoire sharing. Out-of-frame TCRB sequences from naive cells were analyzed as a proxy for the pre-selection repertoire. Not all clones reach the TCRdb copy of this immuneACCESS table, which keeps in-frame sequences only. Checked studies attribute under half of the gap to unresolved V genes and leave the rest unexplained. V and J calls and clone size are given by that table; D and trimming were obtained from the DNA. This sample gives 150,000 to 200,000 clones in total; around 63% of them show up just once. Approximately 0.09% of the sample is held by the ten biggest clonotypes.

A single peripheral blood draw of about 116 mL on average was collected from each donor into heparinised tubes. Naive, central memory, regulatory and stem cell-like memory CD4+ T cells were sorted on a BD FACSAria II using a panel including CD45RO, CCR7, CD25, CD127, CD95 and CD27. Every sorted population had a purity above 98%. PBMCs were separated immediately by Lymphoprep density gradient centrifugation and were stained directly, without being cultured. So that batch effects would be minimized, each experiment stained and sorted samples in pairs, pairing one healthy donor with one patient. The data originate from a study of beta chain features in type 1 diabetes (dated by TCRdb to the late 2010s). In the study overall: Patients and healthy donors did not differ in mean age, gender distribution, total cell number or subset yield. In the study, TCRB repertoires of sorted circulating CD4+ T cell subsets from recently diagnosed type 1 diabetes patients were compared with those of matched healthy donors. A total of approximately 99,000,000 sorted cells were examined across all samples, and RNA yield correlated strongly with the number of cells per subset. Regulatory and stem cell-like memory subsets were obtained from only 8 patients and about eight healthy donors, while naive and central memory subsets were obtained from all 28 donors.

Study-wide findings and limitations: Naive, central memory and regulatory TCRB repertoires appeared more similar among patients than among healthy donors. HLA sub-analyses involved small numbers of individuals, so any influence of HLA type on TCRB rearrangement remained unresolved. Sequencing cDNA rather than genomic DNA could over-represent highly expressing activated cells, although activation and CD3 levels did not differ between groups. PCR might favor shorter templates, but patient and control samples were amplified and corrected together, so any skew would affect both groups equally. A moderate but significant shortening of TCRB CDR3 length was observed in type 1 diabetes patients in all four CD4+ subsets. At VDJ recombination sites, patients with type 1 diabetes made fewer insertions and deleted more nucleotides, a pattern implying thymic rearrangement abnormalities.

The junction shows trimming of 7 bases on V and 3 bases on J, plus 21 bases between the germline ends. The CDR3 sequence holds 15 residues, the cysteine and phenylalanine included. Solely the CDR3 DNA is kept, with 45 bases framed from the first base. CDR1 and CDR2, per the germline V gene, are SQVTM and ANQGSEA. The chain couples TRBV29-1 to TRBJ1-2; a confident D gene designation cannot be given. The receptor comes from a man aged 30-40 years with type 1 diabetes. The sample taken for sequencing was naive CD4+ T cells from blood. The sample's cell subset or site label, in plain terms: true naive CD4+ T cells. Here is the DNA: TGCAGCGCCGAGCCGCGCCCGGACGGATACTATGGCTACACCTTC. Its protein reads: CSAEPRPDGYYGYTF.